What follows are 17 T cell receptor beta chains derived from one specimen sequenced in a study of T cell changes during pregnancy in multiple sclerosis (dated by TCRdb to the late 2010s). The receptor library was made with the immunoSEQ multiplex PCR assay. Entries here come from immuneACCESS through TCRdb and include only in-frame sequences with V and J called. Some clones fail to appear in such tables; in the studies checked, an unresolved V gene covers under half of the shortfall, and the cause of the remainder is unknown. The sample yields 70,000 to 95,000 clones; approximately 92% were counted once. Roughly 4% of the sample goes to the ten largest clones. The sample consisted of peripheral blood, taken in the first trimester of pregnancy. These receptors were obtained from a female donor with multiple sclerosis, enrolled in a pregnancy study.

The V and J genes are TRBV6-6 and TRBJ1-2, with TRBD1 as a possible D gene (5 bases). The CDR3 extends over 12 amino acids. CDR1 and CDR2 (germline): MNHNY, SVGAGI (reference sequence). Trimming stripped 8 bases from V and 4 bases from J, with 11 bases between. CDR3 sequence (DNA): TGTGCCAGCCGTGACAGACCCTATGGCTACACCTTC. Protein product: CASRDRPYGYTF.

The chain recombines TRBV10-3 with TRBJ1-3, with 8 positions matching TRBD1. Germline values: CDR1 ENHRY, CDR2 SYGVKD. CDR3 length: 18 residues. The J segment lost 0 bases and the V segment lost 4 bases, leaving 11 bases of the junction unmatched. The CDR3 spells CAISGGDRLLASGNTIYF. The CDR3 DNA reads as TGTGCCATCAGTGGTGGGGACAGGCTTCTTGCCTCTGGAAACACCATATATTTT.

The chain has TRBV5-5 and TRBJ1-4; D call uncertain. The germline V gene has CDR1 SGHKS and CDR2 YYEKEE (reference sequence). CDR3 length: 12 amino acids. Trimming cost V 4 bases and J 8 bases, with 9 bases left between them. The CDR3 bases are TGTGCCAGCAGCGTGTCCTTCGAAAAACTGTTTTTT. It specifies CASSVSFEKLFF.

This clone was recorded a few times. The rearrangement uses TRBV6-5 and TRBJ2-4; TRBD2 might be the D (5 bases). Per the germline V gene, CDR1 is MNHEY and CDR2 is SVGAGI. The CDR3 extends over 16 amino acids. V lost 2 bases, J lost 1 base, and 12 bases lay in between. The CDR3 DNA reads as TGTGCCAGCAGTTACGAGGGAGCCGGGGCCAAAAACATTCAGTACTTC. Its protein is CASSYEGAGAKNIQYF.

This clone was seen only a few times. The chain links TRBV5-4 to TRBJ1-5; 10 bases agree with TRBD1. The CDR3 covers 15 residues. Germline lookup yields CDR1 SGHNT and CDR2 YYREEE (reference sequence). Trimming at V came to 0 bases and at J to 5 bases, leaving 2 bases not matched to a gene. The CDR3 region has the DNA TGTGCCAGCAGCTTGGCCGGGACAGGGGATCAGCCCCAGCATTTT. This sequence encodes CASSLAGTGDQPQHF.

The V gene is TRBV5-6, the J gene TRBJ2-2; 8 bases are a match to TRBD1. The germline V gene has CDR1 SGHDT and CDR2 YYEEEE. V lost 0 bases and J lost 4; bases outside the gene matches: 2. The CDR3 spans 15 residues. The chain's CDR3 is CASSLGTGFTGELFF. The CDR3 DNA is TGTGCCAGCAGCTTGGGGACAGGGTTCACCGGGGAGCTGTTTTTT. Complete variable domain (other parts from reference TRBV5-6 and TRBJ2-2): DAGVTQSPTHLIKTRGQQVTLRCSPKSGHDTVSWYQQALGQGPQFIFQYYEEEERQRGNFPDRFSGHQFPNYSSELNVNALLLGDSALYLCASSLGTGFTGELFFGEGSRLTVL.

The rearrangement joins TRBV13 to TRBJ2-7, with D maybe TRBD1 (6 bases). This CDR3 has 14 residues. The germline CDR1 and CDR2 sequences are PRHDT and FYEKMQ (reference sequence). Trimming removed 0 bases at V and 6 bases at J, with 12 bases between. The CDR3 region is CASSLGAGAAEQYF. In DNA form, the CDR3 reads TGTGCCAGCAGCTTAGGGGCAGGGGCGGCCGAGCAGTACTTC.

This clone came up once. The chain links TRBV19 to TRBJ1-5, with D perhaps matching TRBD1 (6 bases). The ends were cut back, 10 bases at V and 10 bases at J, with 17 bases in the middle. This CDR3 has 12 residues. CDR1 and CDR2 from the germline V gene are LNHDA and SQIVND (reference sequence). CDR3 in amino acids: CATRQANGPQHF. CDR3 in DNA: TGTGCCACCAGACAGGCCAATGGTCCCCAGCATTTT.

The chain carries TRBV7-8 and TRBJ1-3; 9 bases fit TRBD1. The germline V gene encodes CDR1 SGHVS and CDR2 FQNEAQ. The junction had 5 bases not matched to a gene; V was cut back by 2 bases and J by 0 bases. The CDR3 is 17 amino acids. The DNA of the CDR3 is TGTGCCAGCAGCTTATTAGGGACAGGGTTCTCTGGAAACACCATATATTTT. It is translated as CASSLLGTGFSGNTIYF.

The J gene is TRBJ2-1, the V gene TRBV7-9; D perhaps matches TRBD1 (5 bases). Germline CDR1 and CDR2: SEHNR and FQNEAQ (reference sequence). Trimming took off 3 bases at V and 7 bases at J, with 7 bases between the two ends. This CDR3 is 12 amino acids long. CDR3 residues: CASSFGQNEQFF. In DNA form, the CDR3 reads TGTGCCAGCAGCTTCGGACAAAATGAGCAGTTCTTC.

The genes are TRBV9 and TRBJ2-5, with 8 bases lining up with TRBD2. J lost 0 bases, V lost 0 bases, and 10 bases had no gene match. The CDR3 loop spans 18 amino acids. Germline V gene lookup returns CDR1 SGDLS and CDR2 YYNGEE. The CDR3 nucleotides are TGTGCCAGCAGCGTAGGGCGCGGGGCTAGCGGGTACCAAGAGACCCAGTACTTC. This sequence encodes CASSVGRGASGYQETQYF.

This chain uses TRBV18 with TRBJ2-3; D remains ambiguous. CDR3 length: 15 residues. V was shortened by 0 bases and J by 6 bases, with 13 bases between the two germline ends. In germline, CDR1 is KGHSH, CDR2 LQKENI. The CDR3 coding sequence is TGTGCCAGCTCACCACCCAGTTTAACAGCCGATACGCAGTATTTT. Its translation is CASSPPSLTADTQYF.

The CDR3 here is CASSLEAQGGTGELFF. The CDR3, as DNA: TGTGCCAGCAGCTTAGAGGCCCAGGGTGGCACCGGGGAGCTGTTTTTT. The rearrangement uses TRBV7-8 and TRBJ2-2; a possible D gene is TRBD1 (5 bases). Germline V lookup: CDR1 SGHVS, CDR2 FQNEAQ. Trimming pared 1 base from V and 4 bases from J, leaving 13 bases between. The length of the CDR3 is 16 residues.

The V call is TRBV19, the J call TRBJ2-7; possibly TRBD1 for D (6 bases). The length of the CDR3 is 15 residues. Trimming removed 3 bases at V and 2 bases at J, with 14 bases between. The germline gives CDR1 LNHDA, CDR2 SQIVND (reference sequence). CDR3 protein: CASSMGAQGTYEQYF. The CDR3 region has the DNA TGTGCCAGTAGTATGGGGGCCCAGGGAACCTACGAGCAGTACTTC.

This chain joins TRBV12-5 and TRBJ2-1, with D possibly being TRBD1 (6 bases). The V gene's germline CDR1 is LGHNT and CDR2 FRNRAP. This CDR3 has 15 amino acids. The V gene lost 6 bases and the J gene lost 8 bases, with 20 bases spanning the gap. This CDR3 reads CASGTGTNKGHEQFF. The CDR3 coding sequence is TGTGCTAGTGGGACCGGGACAAATAAAGGCCATGAGCAGTTCTTC.

This chain connects TRBV29-1 to TRBJ1-2; TRBD1 matches at 7 bases. The CDR3 loop spans 11 amino acids. The V gene end was trimmed by 3 bases and the J gene end by 6 bases; junction bases not matched to a gene: 1. Germline loops: CDR1 SQVTM, CDR2 ANQGSEA. This CDR3 reads CSVEGQHGYTF. The CDR3 coding sequence is TGCAGCGTTGAGGGACAGCATGGCTACACCTTC.

The V call is TRBV5-4, the J call TRBJ1-1, with 7 bases fitting TRBD1. Germline trimming cut 3 bases from V and 5 bases from J; bases unmatched to any gene: 13. CDR1 SGHNT and CDR2 YYREEE come from the germline V gene (reference sequence). CDR3 size: 16 residues. CDR3 protein: CASSSGMDRLRTEAFF. CDR3 DNA: TGTGCCAGCAGCTCGGGGATGGACAGGCTGAGGACTGAAGCTTTCTTT.